This is a list of T cell receptor beta chains from one sample in a study of blood T cell repertoires in COVID-19. Produced via immunoSEQ multiplex PCR; TCRdb's table is partial and in-frame only. The sample has hundreds of thousands of clones, around 81% seen once. Sample: peripheral blood. These TCRs come from an elderly woman with COVID-19, enrolled during active disease. Both conserved end residues are part of each CDR3. Fields, in order: CDR3 protein, CDR3 DNA, V gene, D gene, clone size, J gene. The D gene is left open where the match is weak. Clone size is not always given. Where it is, it says once, few, many or a class for expanded clones.

cdr3_aa: CASSLGRGEGYTF; cdr3_nt: TGTGCCAGCAGCTTGGGACGGGGAGAGGGCTACACCTTC; v_call: TRBV5-5; d_call: .; clone_size: .; j_call: TRBJ1-2
cdr3_aa: CASSSGSFIGETQYF; cdr3_nt: TGTGCCAGCAGTAGCGGGAGCTTTATTGGAGAGACCCAGTACTTC; v_call: TRBV7-6; d_call: TRBD2; clone_size: .; j_call: TRBJ2-5
cdr3_aa: CASSWDRLGYSYNSPLHF; cdr3_nt: TGTGCCAGCAGTTGGGACAGGTTGGGCTACTCCTATAATTCACCCCTCCACTTT; v_call: TRBV7-2; d_call: TRBD1; clone_size: .; j_call: TRBJ1-6
cdr3_aa: CATSPGSGYGYTF; cdr3_nt: TGTGCCACCAGTCCGGGATCGGGCTATGGCTACACCTTC; v_call: TRBV24-1; d_call: .; clone_size: .; j_call: TRBJ1-2
cdr3_aa: CATSPTATNEKLFF; cdr3_nt: TGTGCCACCAGCCCGACAGCAACTAATGAAAAACTGTTTTTT; v_call: TRBV15; d_call: .; clone_size: .; j_call: TRBJ1-4
cdr3_aa: CASSLANNPNEKLFF; cdr3_nt: TGTGCCAGCAGCTTAGCGAACAACCCCAATGAAAAACTGTTTTTT; v_call: TRBV7-2; d_call: .; clone_size: .; j_call: TRBJ1-4
cdr3_aa: CATSRAGQGIGYGYTF; cdr3_nt: TGTGCCACCAGCAGAGCCGGACAGGGGATCGGCTATGGCTACACCTTC; v_call: TRBV15; d_call: TRBD1; clone_size: few; j_call: TRBJ1-2
cdr3_aa: CASKAWSVNTGELFF; cdr3_nt: TGTGCCAGCAAAGCTTGGTCGGTGAACACCGGGGAGCTGTTTTTT; v_call: TRBV7-2; d_call: .; clone_size: .; j_call: TRBJ2-2
cdr3_aa: CASSPGGKGTEAFF; cdr3_nt: TGCGCCAGCAGTCCAGGGGGGAAAGGTACTGAAGCTTTCTTT; v_call: TRBV10-1; d_call: TRBD1; clone_size: .; j_call: TRBJ1-1
cdr3_aa: CASSLGVRGSYGYTF; cdr3_nt: TGCGCCAGCAGCTTGGGGGTCAGGGGAAGCTATGGCTACACCTTC; v_call: TRBV5-1; d_call: .; clone_size: .; j_call: TRBJ1-2
cdr3_aa: CASSLIAARGDTQYF; cdr3_nt: TGTGCCAGCAGCTTGATAGCGGCCCGTGGAGATACGCAGTATTTT; v_call: TRBV5-6; d_call: .; clone_size: .; j_call: TRBJ2-3
cdr3_aa: CASSLGSGGGYTF; cdr3_nt: TGTGCCAGCAGCTTGGGGTCAGGGGGAGGCTACACCTTC; v_call: TRBV5-5; d_call: TRBD1; clone_size: .; j_call: TRBJ1-2
cdr3_aa: CASSVTQGYYGYTF; cdr3_nt: TGTGCCAGCAGCGTCACGCAGGGCTACTATGGCTACACCTTC; v_call: TRBV3-1/TRBV3-2; d_call: .; clone_size: once; j_call: TRBJ1-2
cdr3_aa: CASSQDPDRAGNTIYF; cdr3_nt: TGTGCCAGCAGCCAAGACCCCGACAGAGCTGGAAACACCATATATTTT; v_call: TRBV4-2; d_call: .; clone_size: .; j_call: TRBJ1-3
cdr3_aa: CASTLLWTGQNTEAFF; cdr3_nt: TGTGCCAGCACTCTTTTATGGACAGGGCAGAACACTGAAGCTTTCTTT; v_call: TRBV2; d_call: TRBD1; clone_size: .; j_call: TRBJ1-1
cdr3_aa: CSASSGSGANVLTF; cdr3_nt: TGCAGTGCTAGTTCAGGGTCTGGGGCCAACGTCCTGACTTTC; v_call: TRBV20-1; d_call: .; clone_size: .; j_call: TRBJ2-6
cdr3_aa: CATSDPTSGSREQFF; cdr3_nt: TGTGCCACCAGTGACCCCACTAGCGGGAGCAGGGAGCAGTTCTTC; v_call: TRBV24-1; d_call: TRBD2; clone_size: .; j_call: TRBJ2-1
cdr3_aa: CATSDPRRDSTEAFF; cdr3_nt: TGTGCCACCAGTGATCCACGGCGGGACAGCACTGAAGCTTTCTTT; v_call: TRBV24-1; d_call: TRBD1; clone_size: .; j_call: TRBJ1-1
cdr3_aa: CASSLEGRRPLNEQFF; cdr3_nt: TGTGCCAGCAGCTTGGAAGGAAGGCGGCCTCTCAATGAGCAGTTCTTC; v_call: TRBV5-6; d_call: .; clone_size: once; j_call: TRBJ2-1
cdr3_aa: CAWNKVAGAREQYF; cdr3_nt: TGTGCCTGGAACAAGGTGGCTGGGGCTCGAGAGCAGTACTTC; v_call: TRBV30; d_call: .; clone_size: once; j_call: TRBJ2-7
cdr3_aa: CASSSPGQGAQAFF; cdr3_nt: TGTGCCAGCAGCTCGCCGGGACAGGGGGCGCAAGCTTTCTTT; v_call: TRBV7-9; d_call: TRBD1; clone_size: few; j_call: TRBJ1-1
cdr3_aa: CASSLSGTGRNEQYF; cdr3_nt: TGTGCCAGCAGCCTATCCGGGACAGGGAGGAACGAGCAGTACTTC; v_call: TRBV3-1/TRBV3-2; d_call: TRBD1; clone_size: few; j_call: TRBJ2-7
cdr3_aa: CASSLRGGRESYEQYF; cdr3_nt: TGTGCCAGTAGTCTCCGGGGGGGGCGGGAGAGCTACGAGCAGTACTTC; v_call: TRBV19; d_call: TRBD2; clone_size: .; j_call: TRBJ2-7
cdr3_aa: CASSLSYISGRAREDTQYF; cdr3_nt: TGTGCCAGCAGCTTAAGCTATATTAGCGGGAGGGCCAGGGAAGATACGCAGTATTTT; v_call: TRBV7-3; d_call: TRBD2; clone_size: .; j_call: TRBJ2-3
cdr3_aa: CASSETWALSFTRGYTF; cdr3_nt: TGTGCCAGCAGTGAAACATGGGCTTTGAGTTTTACCCGGGGCTACACCTTC; v_call: TRBV6-1; d_call: .; clone_size: once; j_call: TRBJ1-2
cdr3_aa: CASSPLGETQYF; cdr3_nt: TGTGCCAGCTCACCCCTAGGAGAGACCCAGTACTTC; v_call: TRBV18; d_call: .; clone_size: .; j_call: TRBJ2-5
cdr3_aa: CASSLRGPNQPQHF; cdr3_nt: TGTGCCAGCAGCCTCAGGGGGCCTAATCAGCCCCAGCATTTT; v_call: TRBV6-5; d_call: TRBD1; clone_size: .; j_call: TRBJ1-5
cdr3_aa: CASRKTSKNYEQYF; cdr3_nt: TGTGCCAGTAGAAAAACTAGTAAGAACTACGAGCAGTACTTC; v_call: TRBV19; d_call: .; clone_size: few; j_call: TRBJ2-7
cdr3_aa: CASSQFTQGTEAFF; cdr3_nt: TGTGCCAGCAGCCAATTTACACAGGGCACTGAAGCTTTCTTT; v_call: TRBV16; d_call: .; clone_size: .; j_call: TRBJ1-1
cdr3_aa: CASSLDRYGYTF; cdr3_nt: TGTGCCAGCTCACTAGATCGCTATGGCTACACCTTC; v_call: TRBV18; d_call: .; clone_size: .; j_call: TRBJ1-2
cdr3_aa: CAWSDQTMPYYTF; cdr3_nt: TGTGCCTGGAGTGACCAGACAATGCCATACTACACCTTC; v_call: TRBV30; d_call: .; clone_size: .; j_call: TRBJ1-2
cdr3_aa: CASSDSTYGYTF; cdr3_nt: TGTGCCAGCAGTGACAGTACCTATGGCTACACCTTC; v_call: TRBV6-2/TRBV6-3; d_call: .; clone_size: .; j_call: TRBJ1-2
cdr3_aa: CASTLQGRGLGGYTF; cdr3_nt: TGTGCCAGCACCCTTCAGGGTAGGGGGTTAGGAGGCTACACCTTC; v_call: TRBV2; d_call: .; clone_size: .; j_call: TRBJ1-2
cdr3_aa: CASSLWGGEGEQFF; cdr3_nt: TGTGCCAGCAGCCTCTGGGGAGGGGAAGGTGAGCAGTTCTTC; v_call: TRBV7-9; d_call: TRBD2; clone_size: .; j_call: TRBJ2-1
cdr3_aa: CASSEKLTSGGVLGEQYF; cdr3_nt: TGTGCCAGCAGTGAGAAATTGACTAGCGGGGGGGTGTTGGGAGAGCAGTACTTC; v_call: TRBV2; d_call: TRBD2; clone_size: .; j_call: TRBJ2-7
cdr3_aa: CSVEIVGLARTDTQYF; cdr3_nt: TGCAGCGTTGAAATTGTAGGACTAGCGCGCACAGATACGCAGTATTTT; v_call: TRBV29-1; d_call: TRBD2; clone_size: .; j_call: TRBJ2-3
cdr3_aa: CASSSSTGSYEQYF; cdr3_nt: TGTGCCAGCAGTTCCTCGACAGGGAGCTACGAGCAGTACTTC; v_call: TRBV6-2/TRBV6-3; d_call: TRBD1; clone_size: .; j_call: TRBJ2-7
cdr3_aa: CASSPQGPQNNSPLHF; cdr3_nt: TGTGCCAGCAGCCCACAGGGGCCCCAAAATAATTCACCCCTCCACTTT; v_call: TRBV7-8; d_call: TRBD1; clone_size: .; j_call: TRBJ1-6
cdr3_aa: CASQTRWGPYEQYF; cdr3_nt: TGTGCCAGCCAGACCCGGTGGGGGCCCTACGAGCAGTACTTC; v_call: TRBV7-8; d_call: .; clone_size: .; j_call: TRBJ2-7
cdr3_aa: CASSQVLGGETQYF; cdr3_nt: TGCGCCAGCAGCCAAGTCCTCGGGGGAGAGACCCAGTACTTC; v_call: TRBV4-1; d_call: .; clone_size: .; j_call: TRBJ2-5
cdr3_aa: CASYQSGGTQQYF; cdr3_nt: TGTGCCAGCTACCAGTCAGGGGGCACCCAGCAGTACTTC; v_call: TRBV6-5; d_call: TRBD1; clone_size: .; j_call: TRBJ2-7
cdr3_aa: CAWSGDGGTPNTEAFF; cdr3_nt: TGTGCCTGGAGTGGGGACGGGGGGACCCCGAACACTGAAGCTTTCTTT; v_call: TRBV30; d_call: .; clone_size: .; j_call: TRBJ1-1
cdr3_aa: CAISPGQGSNGYTF; cdr3_nt: TGTGCCATCAGTCCGGGACAGGGATCAAATGGCTACACCTTC; v_call: TRBV10-3; d_call: TRBD1; clone_size: .; j_call: TRBJ1-2
cdr3_aa: CASSSFYEQYF; cdr3_nt: TGTGCCAGCAGCTCATTTTACGAGCAGTACTTC; v_call: TRBV7-2; d_call: .; clone_size: .; j_call: TRBJ2-7
cdr3_aa: CASSLGDSSNQPQHF; cdr3_nt: TGCGCCAGCAGCTTAGGGGACAGTAGCAATCAGCCCCAGCATTTT; v_call: TRBV5-1; d_call: TRBD1; clone_size: .; j_call: TRBJ1-5
cdr3_aa: CASRTGTGGSGYTF; cdr3_nt: TGTGCCAGCAGAACCGGGACAGGGGGTAGTGGCTACACCTTC; v_call: TRBV2; d_call: TRBD1; clone_size: few; j_call: TRBJ1-2
cdr3_aa: CASGLGSGSYRAETQYF; cdr3_nt: TGTGCTAGTGGTTTGGGTAGTGGGTCCTACAGGGCGGAGACCCAGTACTTC; v_call: TRBV12-5; d_call: .; clone_size: .; j_call: TRBJ2-5
cdr3_aa: CASSPRPIGRETEAFF; cdr3_nt: TGTGCCAGCTCACCAAGGCCGATAGGGAGGGAGACTGAAGCTTTCTTT; v_call: TRBV18; d_call: .; clone_size: .; j_call: TRBJ1-1
cdr3_aa: CASSTSGTSGAPQYF; cdr3_nt: TGTGCCAGCAGCACCTCCGGGACTAGCGGAGCCCCCCAGTATTTT; v_call: TRBV7-2; d_call: TRBD2; clone_size: .; j_call: TRBJ2-3
cdr3_aa: CASCTSATDTQYF; cdr3_nt: TGTGCCAGCTGCACTAGCGCTACAGATACGCAGTATTTT; v_call: TRBV12-3/TRBV12-4; d_call: TRBD2; clone_size: .; j_call: TRBJ2-3
cdr3_aa: CASSLAILGPYEQYF; cdr3_nt: TGTGCCAGCAGCTTGGCAATTCTGGGCCCCTACGAGCAGTACTTC; v_call: TRBV7-2; d_call: .; clone_size: .; j_call: TRBJ2-7
cdr3_aa: CASLRSRATDTQYF; cdr3_nt: TGTGCCAGTCTGCGCTCGCGGGCCACAGATACGCAGTATTTT; v_call: TRBV6-5; d_call: .; clone_size: once; j_call: TRBJ2-3
cdr3_aa: CASSQDWALPWAVNSPLHF; cdr3_nt: TGTGCCAGCAGCCAAGATTGGGCCCTACCCTGGGCAGTTAATTCACCCCTCCACTTT; v_call: TRBV3-1/TRBV3-2; d_call: .; clone_size: once; j_call: TRBJ1-6
cdr3_aa: CASSLVRVTGNTIYF; cdr3_nt: TGTGCCAGCAGCTTAGTCCGGGTAACTGGAAACACCATATATTTT; v_call: TRBV11-2; d_call: .; clone_size: .; j_call: TRBJ1-3
cdr3_aa: CASSERGGPYNEQFF; cdr3_nt: TGTGCCAGCAGCGAGCGGGGGGGACCCTACAATGAGCAGTTCTTC; v_call: TRBV11-2; d_call: TRBD2; clone_size: .; j_call: TRBJ2-1
cdr3_aa: CASSFFPVTEAFF; cdr3_nt: TGTGCCAGCAGTTTCTTCCCAGTTACTGAAGCTTTCTTT; v_call: TRBV12-3/TRBV12-4; d_call: .; clone_size: .; j_call: TRBJ1-1
cdr3_aa: CSAMGTESNQPQHF; cdr3_nt: TGCAGCGCTATGGGGACAGAGAGCAATCAGCCCCAGCATTTT; v_call: TRBV29-1; d_call: TRBD1; clone_size: .; j_call: TRBJ1-5
cdr3_aa: CASSLPGQRGTF; cdr3_nt: TGTGCCAGCAGTTTACCTGGACAGAGGGGGACCTTC; v_call: TRBV6-6; d_call: .; clone_size: .; j_call: TRBJ1-2
cdr3_aa: CATSRASGVDEQFF; cdr3_nt: TGTGCCACCAGCAGGGCTAGCGGGGTCGATGAGCAGTTCTTC; v_call: TRBV15; d_call: TRBD2; clone_size: many; j_call: TRBJ2-1